This TCR beta chain came from a study of blood T cell repertoires in COVID-19 (dated by TCRdb to the early 2020s). For the wider study: The collaborator samples originated in the United States, Italy and Spain and spanned the acute and convalescent phases of COVID-19. The material from the prospective study consisted of cDNA or gDNA derived from T cells, B-cell-depleted T cells, or PBMCs. Deeply sampled blood TCRbeta repertoires from subjects exposed to, actively infected with, or recovered from COVID-19 were included in the dataset. The repertoires were made available in a free public database intended to serve as a resource for research on the immune response to SARS-CoV-2. The samples were drawn from the first 160 participants of the ongoing ImmuneRACE study and from about 1,200 subjects provided by 6 global collaborators. Sample metadata almost always included a de-identified subject ID, COVID-19 status, age in years and sex. Where available, HLA class I and class II types were obtained from metadata supplied by the sample provider rather than from assay-based typing. What the work shows at the level of the full study, not this receptor alone: The quantity of clinical and demographic metadata differed by source and by participant and was supplied without curation.

TCRbeta CDR3 regions were amplified from genomic DNA using the immunoSEQ Assay, a bias-controlled multiplex PCR. The authors' analysis ran thus. Nucleated cell counts per sample were estimated from amplification of reference gene primers within the assay. To quantify the absolute abundance of each unique TCRbeta CDR3 rearrangement, sequence reads were collapsed and filtered. For each sample, productive Simpson clonality was calculated as the square root of Simpson's diversity index over productive rearrangements. The table comes from immuneACCESS by way of TCRdb, which keeps in-frame sequences with V and J called. Part of the clones is missing from these tables; in studies checked, under half for an unresolved V gene and the rest for unknown reasons. The V and J calls and the clone size are those of that table, but D and trimming were determined from the DNA. Recorded for this sample are roughly 92,000 clones; around 90% of them occurred a single time. The ten largest clones take up approximately 4.3% of the sample.

Trimmed from V: 6 bases; trimmed from J: 2 bases; junction bases lacking a gene match: 3. The germline V gene (reference sequence) supplies CDR1 MNHNY and CDR2 SVGAGI. From the cysteine up to the phenylalanine, the CDR3 has a length of 13 residues. This entry keeps only the CDR3 DNA: 39 bases, framed from base 1. Comment on this clone: Its antigen remains unidentified. No quality values exist for individual bases; no much larger clone is one base distant.

Collaborating institutions collected whole blood in K2EDTA tubes following their own protocols. Collaborator samples were shipped for TCRbeta analysis as frozen whole blood, isolated PBMCs, or DNA extracted from either sample type. The rearranged segments are TRBV6-6 and TRBJ2-5, and TRBD1 matches 7 of the central bases. This TCR came from a woman of 80 years or more with active or convalescent COVID-19. Source material: peripheral blood. In nucleotide form, the sequence is TGTGCCAGCAGAGGACAGGCTCAAGAGACCCAGTACTTC. Its protein product is CASRGQAQETQYF.